These T cell receptor beta chains were read from a single sample in a study of control samples from healthy donors and cancer patients. Here immunoSEQ multiplex PCR was the method, and the copy in TCRdb shows in-frame clones only, minus some. Found here are 130,000 to 150,000 clones, roughly 89% of them singletons; the top ten hold approximately 10%. The specimen sequenced was blood. These receptors came from a man in his thirties or forties in good health. Both conserved end residues are part of each CDR3. The D gene is left open where the match is weak. Expanded clones get a size class; other rows say once, few or many, or leave the size out.

J,D,V,size,DNA,CDR3
TRBJ1-1,TRBD1,TRBV7-2,-,TGTGCCAGCAGGCTACAGGGGTCCACTGAAGCTTTCTTT,CASRLQGSTEAFF
TRBJ1-2,-,TRBV29-1,-,TGCAGCGTTGAAGTGGGCAGGGCGAGAGGCTACACCTTC,CSVEVGRARGYTF
TRBJ2-7,-,TRBV19,-,TGTGCCAGTAGCATAGTTTTTGGAGACGGCTACGAGCAGTACTTC,CASSIVFGDGYEQYF
TRBJ2-1,-,TRBV18,-,TGTGCCAGCTCAGGGAGCCAAGGCCCCAATGAGCAGTTCTTC,CASSGSQGPNEQFF
TRBJ2-1,-,TRBV6-5,-,TGTGCCAGCGGGCGGGGAGTACAATGGGTCAATGAGCAGTTCTTC,CASGRGVQWVNEQFF
TRBJ1-3,TRBD1,TRBV3-1/TRBV3-2,-,TGTGCCAGCAGCCATAGGACAGGGAGTATATCTGGAAACACCATATATTTT,CASSHRTGSISGNTIYF
TRBJ2-1,-,TRBV4-2,-,TGTGCCAGCAGCCAAGGCCCGGTGGGCAGGGGTAGGAATGAGCAGTTCTTC,CASSQGPVGRGRNEQFF
TRBJ1-2,-,TRBV4-1,once,TGCGCCAGCAGCCAAGTAATGGGGCAAAGCGCTAACTATGGCTACACCTTC,CASSQVMGQSANYGYTF
TRBJ1-1,-,TRBV21-1,once,TGTGCCAGCAGCAAAGTCCACCTGACAGGTTTGAACACTGAAGCTTTCTTT,CASSKVHLTGLNTEAFF
TRBJ2-3,TRBD2,TRBV19,-,TGTGCCAGTAGTATAACGACTAGCGCGACCACAGATACGCAGTATTTT,CASSITTSATTDTQYF
TRBJ1-2,-,TRBV9,-,TGTGCCAGCAGCGTAGACAGGGATTGGGTTGGCTACACCTTC,CASSVDRDWVGYTF
TRBJ1-1,-,TRBV10-3,-,TGTGCCATCAGCTGGATAGAGAACACTGAAGCTTTCTTT,CAISWIENTEAFF
TRBJ1-2,-,TRBV27,-,TGTGCCAGCAGTCGCTGGGGTAACTATGGCTACACCTTC,CASSRWGNYGYTF
TRBJ2-3,TRBD2,TRBV30,-,TGTGCCTGGAGCCGGGGGGAGGCAGATACGCAGTATTTT,CAWSRGEADTQYF
TRBJ2-7,-,TRBV28,-,TGTGCCAGCAGTTTATTGGGCAGCTACGAGCAGTACTTC,CASSLLGSYEQYF
TRBJ2-2,-,TRBV28,-,TGTGCCAGCAGTTTAGTGAACACCGGGGAGCTGTTTTTT,CASSLVNTGELFF
TRBJ2-3,-,TRBV28,-,TGTGCCAGCAGTTTCCTCGAGGGACGCACAGATACGCAGTATTTT,CASSFLEGRTDTQYF
TRBJ1-2,-,TRBV25-1,-,TGTGCCAGCAGTGAATTTGAGAGGCAGGGGATTGGCTACACCTTC,CASSEFERQGIGYTF
TRBJ2-7,-,TRBV19,-,TGTGCCAGTAGTATAGCAGCGGGTCTCGAGCAGTACTTC,CASSIAAGLEQYF
TRBJ2-7,-,TRBV12-3/TRBV12-4,-,TGTGCCAGCAGATTAGAGGGAGAACAGCAGTACTTC,CASRLEGEQQYF
TRBJ2-5,-,TRBV3-1/TRBV3-2,-,TGTGCCAGCAGCCTACCTACAGCGCGCCAAGAGACCCAGTACTTC,CASSLPTARQETQYF
TRBJ2-7,-,TRBV20-1,few,TGCAGTGCTAGTAGGCAGGCGGAGCAGTACTTC,CSASRQAEQYF
TRBJ1-2,TRBD1,TRBV12-3/TRBV12-4,-,TGTGCCAGCACTCGGGGGACAGACTACAGCTACACCTTC,CASTRGTDYSYTF
TRBJ1-2,TRBD1,TRBV5-1,-,TGCGCCAGCAGCTTGGGCAGGGGGAGCTATGGCTACACCTTC,CASSLGRGSYGYTF
TRBJ1-1,TRBD1,TRBV3-1/TRBV3-2,-,TGTGCCAGCAGCCAAGGCAGGGGGCAGAGCACTGAAGCTTTCTTT,CASSQGRGQSTEAFF
TRBJ1-6,-,TRBV30,-,TGTGCCTGGAGTGTGAGCTCCTATAATTCACCCCTCCACTTT,CAWSVSSYNSPLHF
TRBJ2-7,TRBD1,TRBV28,-,TGTGCCAGCAGACCTCCGGGACAGGGTAACGAGCAGTACTTC,CASRPPGQGNEQYF
TRBJ1-3,-,TRBV6-1,many,TGTGCCAGCAGTGACCAGGGGCCTTCGAACACCATATATTTT,CASSDQGPSNTIYF
TRBJ2-3,TRBD2,TRBV29-1,-,TGCAGCGTTGAAGGACTAGCGGGAATAACTAGCACAGATACGCAGTATTTT,CSVEGLAGITSTDTQYF
TRBJ2-2,TRBD1,TRBV28,once,TGTGCCAGCAGAAGAACAGGGGACACCGGGGAGCTGTTTTTT,CASRRTGDTGELFF
TRBJ2-1,TRBD2,TRBV3-1/TRBV3-2,-,TGTGCCAGCAGCCAAGTTAGACTAGCGGGAGGGAAGCAGTTCTTC,CASSQVRLAGGKQFF
TRBJ1-4,-,TRBV28,-,TGTGCCAGCAGCCCCAACAAATGGGAGCGGACTAATGAAAAACTGTTTTTT,CASSPNKWERTNEKLFF
TRBJ1-1,-,TRBV28,-,TGTGCCAGCAGTTCAGGAGCAAAGGGAATCATGAACACTGAAGCTTTCTTT,CASSSGAKGIMNTEAFF
TRBJ1-3,-,TRBV7-9,-,TGTGCCAGCAGCTTAGCTAACAGAAACACCATATATTTT,CASSLANRNTIYF
TRBJ2-3,-,TRBV27,once,TGTGCCAGCAGTTTGGGGGGCGAATATACGCAGTATTTT,CASSLGGEYTQYF
TRBJ2-5,-,TRBV30,-,-,CAWSVGPGSEYF
TRBJ2-1,TRBD2,TRBV12-5,-,TGTGCTAGTGGTTTACTAGCGAATGAGCAGTTCTTC,CASGLLANEQFF
TRBJ1-6,-,TRBV6-4,few,TGTGCCAGCAGTGCGGTACCGTCCTATAATTCACCCCTCCACTTT,CASSAVPSYNSPLHF
TRBJ1-2,-,TRBV21-1,once,TGTGCCAGCAGCAAAGAAGGCGGCGCCCGGGGTCGCGGGAAGTGGCTTAACTATGGCTACACCTTC,CASSKEGGARGRGKWLNYGYTF
TRBJ1-1,-,TRBV7-2,-,TGTGCCAGCAGCCTAGGGATGAACACTGAAGCTTTCTTT,CASSLGMNTEAFF
TRBJ2-7,-,TRBV9,-,TGTGCCAGCAGCGAAGGGTTGGGGGGAGACTACGAGCAGTACTTC,CASSEGLGGDYEQYF
TRBJ2-7,TRBD1,TRBV7-9,once,TGTGCCAGCTCCGAACCGGGACAGGGGACCGAGCAGTACTTC,CASSEPGQGTEQYF
TRBJ2-2,-,TRBV15,-,TGTGCCACCAGCAGAGGATGGAAGGCGTCAGGTTGGACCGGGGAGCTGTTTTTT,CATSRGWKASGWTGELFF
TRBJ2-2,TRBD2,TRBV3-1/TRBV3-2,-,TGTGCCAGCAGCCAAGCAGGACTAGCGGGGGCCACCGGGGAGCTGTTTTTT,CASSQAGLAGATGELFF
TRBJ2-2,-,TRBV6-6,-,TGTGCCAGCCTAAGCGCGAGTGGCTGGGAGCTGTTTTTT,CASLSASGWELFF
TRBJ2-5,-,TRBV21-1,-,TGTGCCAGCAGCGGGATAGCGGGAGTCTGGGAGACCCAGTACTTC,CASSGIAGVWETQYF
TRBJ1-2,-,TRBV5-5,-,TGTGCCAGCAGCCCCGAACAGAGCAACTATGGCTACACCTTC,CASSPEQSNYGYTF
TRBJ1-3,TRBD1,TRBV28,-,TGTGCCAGTTACTTGACAGGGGCCCGAAACACCATATATTTT,CASYLTGARNTIYF
TRBJ2-1,TRBD1,TRBV5-4,-,TGTGCCAGCAGCCTTAGGACAGGGGGGAGAAGGAATGAGCAGTTCTTC,CASSLRTGGRRNEQFF
TRBJ2-1,TRBD1,TRBV27,-,TGTGCCAGCAGCGTTATGGGGACAGCATACAATGAGCAGTTCTTC,CASSVMGTAYNEQFF
TRBJ1-2,-,TRBV16,few,TGTGCCAGCAGGAGTGTTAGGTCCCTTGGCTACACCTTC,CASRSVRSLGYTF
TRBJ2-7,-,TRBV18,-,TGTGCCAGCTCACCATCGAGATCCGAGCAGTACTTC,CASSPSRSEQYF
TRBJ2-4,-,TRBV7-9,-,TGTGCCAGCAGCTTAGGGGTATCGCTTGAAAACATTCAGTACTTC,CASSLGVSLENIQYF
TRBJ2-1,TRBD2,TRBV9,-,TGTGCCAGCAGCTTTAGGGATAGCGGGAAACCTACGTCCTACAATGAGCAGTTCTTC,CASSFRDSGKPTSYNEQFF
TRBJ1-2,-,TRBV28,-,TGTGCCAGCAGAGACCAGGGCCATAGCTATGGCTACACCTTC,CASRDQGHSYGYTF
TRBJ1-1,-,TRBV6-6,-,TGTGCCAGCAGCCGACAGAAGAACACTGAAGCTTTCTTT,CASSRQKNTEAFF
TRBJ1-2,TRBD1,TRBV19,-,TGTGCCAGTAGTACCATAGGACAGGTCTATGGCTACACCTTC,CASSTIGQVYGYTF
TRBJ2-7,-,TRBV2,-,TGTGCCAGCAGGATAGGACCCTACGAGCAGTACTTC,CASRIGPYEQYF
TRBJ1-2,TRBD1,TRBV7-6,-,TGTGCCAGCAGCTCCGGGAACCCGGGACAGTCTGTCTATGGCTACACCTTC,CASSSGNPGQSVYGYTF